These T cell receptor beta chains were read from a single sample in a study of identical twins. TCRdb reprocessed the 5' RACE reads with MiXCR, giving one entry per CDR3 protein. The sample lists hundreds of thousands of distinct CDR3 sequences, roughly 24% occurring once. The sample was also reused in another study, on T cells expressing NK-cell markers.

Specimen: CD4+ T cells sorted from blood. These receptors were obtained from a woman under 30 in good health. Both conserved end residues are part of each CDR3. D genes are given only for firm matches. The size entry is marked missing in some rows and otherwise reads once, few, many or a size class.

v_gene,d_gene,abundance,j_gene,CDR3nt,CDR3aa
TRBV12-3/TRBV12-4,.,few,TRBJ1-4,TGTGCCAGCAGTTTATTGGGGCGTTCGGAAAAACTGTTTTTT,CASSLLGRSEKLFF
TRBV27,.,.,TRBJ2-3,TGTGCCAGCAGTCGCCTGACTAGGACGGATACGCAGTATTTT,CASSRLTRTDTQYF
TRBV6-5,.,once,TRBJ2-2,TGTGCCAGCAGTTACTCCGGGCCTCAGACCGGGGAGCTGTTTTTT,CASSYSGPQTGELFF
TRBV6-6,.,.,TRBJ2-7,TGTGCCAGCAGTTACGACAACGGCTACGAGCAGTACTTC,CASSYDNGYEQYF
TRBV4-3,.,few,TRBJ2-3,TGCGCCAGCAGCCAAGATGGGAGACAGTACACAGATACGCAGTATTTT,CASSQDGRQYTDTQYF
TRBV6-5,.,.,TRBJ2-5,TGTGCCAGCAGTTACAGACCTTGGAACCAAGAGACCCAGTACTTC,CASSYRPWNQETQYF
TRBV7-6,TRBD1,few,TRBJ2-7,TGTGCCAGCAGCTTAGAGACAGGGGACGAGCAGTACTTC,CASSLETGDEQYF
TRBV3-1,.,.,TRBJ2-3,TGTGCCAGCAGCCAAGTTTTCGGTCCTAAACGCACAGATACGCAGTATTTT,CASSQVFGPKRTDTQYF
TRBV5-6,.,few,TRBJ2-1,TGTGCCAGCAGCTGGATCGCCGGGAACGAGCAGTTCTTC,CASSWIAGNEQFF
TRBV18,TRBD1,few,TRBJ2-5,TGTGCCAGCTCCCCGGGACAGGAAGAGACCCAGTACTTC,CASSPGQEETQYF
TRBV7-9,TRBD1,few,TRBJ2-7,TGTGCCAGCAGCTTGGGACAGGGGGTGAACGAGCAGTACTTC,CASSLGQGVNEQYF
TRBV7-3,.,many,TRBJ1-1,TGTGCCAGCAGCGCTACACGGAACACTGAAGCTTTCTTT,CASSATRNTEAFF
TRBV6-2/TRBV6-3,.,few,TRBJ2-7,TGTGCCAGCAGCAACCGACAGGTCTACGAGCAGTACTTC,CASSNRQVYEQYF
TRBV3-1,.,few,TRBJ2-7,TGTGCCAGCAGGGACCAAGGCGAGCAGTACTTC,CASRDQGEQYF
TRBV29-1,.,many,TRBJ2-1,TGCAGCGTAACTAGGGGTGAGCAGTTCTTC,CSVTRGEQFF
TRBV2,.,.,TRBJ2-4,TGTGCCAGCAGGGATTCCTCGGCCAAAAACATTCAGTACTTC,CASRDSSAKNIQYF
TRBV29-1,.,.,TRBJ2-7,TGCAGCGCCCGAACCGGGTACGAGCAGTACTTC,CSARTGYEQYF
TRBV12-3/TRBV12-4,.,.,TRBJ2-1,TGTGCCAGCGGGAAGTGGGGATCCTACAATGAGCAGTTCTTC,CASGKWGSYNEQFF
TRBV5-6,.,.,TRBJ1-1,TGTGCCAGCAGCTCGGGGGCAGGGGACACTGAAGCTTTCTTT,CASSSGAGDTEAFF
TRBV7-2,TRBD2,few,TRBJ2-7,TGTGCCAGCAGCTTAGTGGGCGGGGGGCCCTACGAGCAGTACTTC,CASSLVGGGPYEQYF
TRBV15,TRBD1,.,TRBJ1-5,TGTGCCACCAGCAGGGGGGGGACAGGGGGTTTCAATCAGCCCCAGCATTTT,CATSRGGTGGFNQPQHF
TRBV6-2/TRBV6-3,TRBD2,few,TRBJ2-3,TGTGCCAGCAGTCGACAGGGGGGACTAGCGGGCCTCACAGATACGCAGTATTTT,CASSRQGGLAGLTDTQYF
TRBV5-5,TRBD2,.,TRBJ2-2,TGTGCCAGCAGCCCGACTAGCGGGAGGAGGGACGGGGAGCTGTTTTTT,CASSPTSGRRDGELFF
TRBV12-3/TRBV12-4,.,few,TRBJ2-3,TGTGCCAGCAGTTTGTTTGGGACACACTTCACAGATACGCAGTATTTT,CASSLFGTHFTDTQYF
TRBV10-3,.,.,TRBJ2-7,TGTGCCATCAGGAACGACTGGGACTTCGGCGAGCAGTACTTC,CAIRNDWDFGEQYF
TRBV3-1,.,once,TRBJ2-7,TGTGCCACCGGCAAGGGGAGCTCCTACGAGCAGTACTTC,CATGKGSSYEQYF
TRBV7-8,TRBD2,.,TRBJ2-2,TGTGCCAGCACGCCGCAGGGACTAGCGGGGGGTGAGCTGTTTTTT,CASTPQGLAGGELFF
TRBV14,.,.,TRBJ1-2,TGTGCCAGCAGCCAAGGGCAGATGTATGGCTACACCTTC,CASSQGQMYGYTF
TRBV6-2/TRBV6-3,.,.,TRBJ2-1,TGTGCCAGCAACGAAGGGTACTACAATGAGCAGTTCTTC,CASNEGYYNEQFF
TRBV5-1,.,few,TRBJ2-3,TGCGCCAGCAGCTTGTCGCCGATCCTCGGCACAGATACGCAGTATTTT,CASSLSPILGTDTQYF
TRBV6-1,.,.,TRBJ1-3,TGTGCCAGCAGTGGAGGGATCTCTGGAAACACCATATATTTT,CASSGGISGNTIYF
TRBV5-1,.,.,TRBJ2-3,TGCGCCAGCAGCTTATCTCCCTACACAGATACGCAGTATTTT,CASSLSPYTDTQYF
TRBV20-1,TRBD2,.,TRBJ2-3,TGCAGTGCTGGACTAGCGGGGCCAGATACGCAGTATTTT,CSAGLAGPDTQYF
TRBV20-1,.,few,TRBJ2-2,TGCAGTGCGACCCCCAGGGGCATGACCACCGGGGAGCTGTTTTTT,CSATPRGMTTGELFF
TRBV10-3,.,.,TRBJ2-3,TGTGCCGCCCGCAGCGGGACAAGCACAGATACGCAGTATTTT,CAARSGTSTDTQYF
TRBV20-1,.,few,TRBJ1-5,TGCAGTGCTAGCGCAGGGAGTAATCAGCCCCAGCATTTT,CSASAGSNQPQHF
TRBV6-2/TRBV6-3,.,once,TRBJ2-7,TGTGCCAGCAGTTACCTGCTGACAAGAACCTACGAGCAGTACTTC,CASSYLLTRTYEQYF
TRBV11-3,TRBD1,.,TRBJ2-2,TGTGCCAGCAGCCCCGGGACAGGGCTCCACACCGGGGAGCTGTTTTTT,CASSPGTGLHTGELFF
TRBV18,TRBD2,.,TRBJ2-5,TGTGCCAGCTCACCCCTTCGACTAGCGGGCGAAGAGACCCAGTACTTC,CASSPLRLAGEETQYF
TRBV29-1,.,.,TRBJ2-5,TGCAGCGGACTCAAGACAGGCATAGGGCAAGAGACCCAGTACTTC,CSGLKTGIGQETQYF
TRBV7-2,TRBD1,.,TRBJ1-3,TGTGCCAGCAGCTACACCCCGACAGGGACTGGAAACACCATATATTTT,CASSYTPTGTGNTIYF
TRBV10-3,.,few,TRBJ1-1,TGTGCCATCAGAACTCATGCTACTGAAGCTTTCTTT,CAIRTHATEAFF
TRBV20-1,.,few,TRBJ1-2,TGCAGTGCCCTCGAGTCACCCTATGGCTACACCTTC,CSALESPYGYTF